Following are 15 T cell receptor beta chains from one sample sequenced in a study of T cell changes during pregnancy in multiple sclerosis. Data came from immunoSEQ multiplex PCR; TCRdb stores just in-frame clones and leaves some out. The sample shows tens of thousands of clones, about 96% of them seen only once. The sample here was CD8+ T cells from peripheral blood mononuclear cells, taken after pregnancy. These receptors originate from a female donor with multiple sclerosis, enrolled in a pregnancy study.

The chain joins TRBV5-6 to TRBJ1-3; the D gene is possibly TRBD1 (5 bases). Trimming took off 3 bases at V and 1 base at J, with 17 bases between the two ends. The CDR3 has 17 residues. Per the germline V gene, CDR1 is SGHDT and CDR2 is YYEEEE. In DNA form, the CDR3 reads TGTGCCAGCAGCTGGGGGGTAATAACTCGATCTGGAAACACCATATATTTT. Translated, it gives CASSWGVITRSGNTIYF.

The rearrangement joins TRBV15 to TRBJ2-1; 12 positions agree with TRBD2. CDR3 size: 17 residues. The V gene end was trimmed by 2 bases and the J gene end by 7 bases; junction bases not matched to a gene: 9. Germline loops: CDR1 LNHNV, CDR2 YYDKDF (reference sequence). For the CDR3, the DNA is TGTGCCACCAGCAGAACCCTGACTAGCGGGAGACTAAATGAGCAGTTCTTC. This gives the protein CATSRTLTSGRLNEQFF.

This clone has only one observation. The chain is built from TRBV7-9 and TRBJ2-7, with TRBD1 matching 8 bases. Germline loops: CDR1 SEHNR, CDR2 FQNEAQ (reference sequence). The CDR3 loop spans 14 amino acids. Germline trimming cut 4 bases from V and 2 bases from J; bases unmatched to any gene: 4. The CDR3 loop is CASSSGQAPYEQYF. CDR3 in DNA: TGTGCCAGCAGCTCGGGACAGGCCCCCTACGAGCAGTACTTC.

The chain employs TRBV7-8 and TRBJ2-2; the match to TRBD2 covers 7 bases. Germline V CDR1 and CDR2: SGHVS, FQNEAQ. The V segment lost 5 bases and the J segment 5 bases; nucleotides outside the gene matches: 14. The CDR3 extends over 17 amino acids. CDR3 sequence: CASSHTLAAERTGELFF. In DNA, the CDR3 is TGTGCCAGCAGCCACACCCTAGCGGCTGAACGAACCGGGGAGCTGTTTTTT.

The chain is built from TRBV12-5 and TRBJ2-2; D uncertain. CDR3 length equals 13 residues. V was pared by 0 bases and J by 6 bases, with 5 bases between. In germline, CDR1 is LGHNT, CDR2 FRNRAP. This CDR3 is CASGLVQSGELFF. CDR3 bases: TGTGCTAGTGGTTTGGTACAGTCCGGGGAGCTGTTTTTT.

This clone was seen only once. The chain is built from TRBV28 and TRBJ2-3; 8 nucleotides align to TRBD2. This CDR3 is built from 17 residues. J lost 4 bases, V lost 5 bases, and 14 bases had no gene match. Germline V gene lookup returns CDR1 MDHEN and CDR2 SYDVKM. CDR3 nucleotide sequence: TGTGCCAGCAGTCGGGGGTTAGGGCGGGAGGTCCCAGATACGCAGTATTTT. This encodes CASSRGLGREVPDTQYF.

With regard to this clone: One end of the junction varies from germline; a read error may be responsible. The chain employs TRBV4-1 and TRBJ2-1; D is ambiguous. Germline-derived CDR1 and CDR2 are MGHRA and YSYEKL. The CDR3 covers 13 residues. CDR3 in DNA: TGCGCCAGCAGCCCCCCCTCCCACAATGAGCAGTTCTTC. It encodes CASSPPSHNEQFF.

V is TRBV29-1 and J is TRBJ2-7, with 13 positions matching TRBD2. With 7 bases clipped from V and 5 bases from J, the junction kept 5 bases outside the gene matches. CDR1 SQVTM and CDR2 ANQGSEA come from the germline V gene. The CDR3 totals 13 residues. CDR3 coding DNA: TGCAGCGCTTGGACTAGCGGGAGCCACGAGCAGTACTTC. Encoded protein: CSAWTSGSHEQYF.

The chain joins TRBV5-8 to TRBJ1-1; no clear D gene. Germline V gene data show CDR1 as SGHTS and CDR2 as YDEGEE. With 6 bases removed from V and 2 bases from J, the gap between germline ends came to 23 bases. This CDR3 region has 17 residues. CDR3 residues: CASKLGPPRRSNTEAFF. The CDR3, as DNA: TGTGCCAGCAAACTTGGTCCCCCAAGACGGAGCAACACTGAAGCTTTCTTT.

The chain uses TRBV29-1 and TRBJ1-2; D may be TRBD1 (5 bases). This CDR3 has 14 amino acids. CDR1 SQVTM and CDR2 ANQGSEA come from the germline V gene. The V end was cut by 4 bases, the J end by 6 bases, with 18 bases between. CDR3: CSVGPTSRAHGYTF. CDR3 bases: TGCAGCGTTGGCCCGACGAGCAGGGCCCATGGCTACACCTTC.

The J gene is TRBJ2-2, the V gene TRBV9; TRBD2 matches at 9 bases. V lost 3 bases to trimming and J lost 5 bases; unmatched junction nucleotides: 8. The length of the CDR3 is 16 residues. Germline CDR1 SGDLS, CDR2 YYNGEE. CDR3 protein: CASSDSGRRWTGELFF. CDR3 coding DNA: TGTGCCAGCAGCGACAGCGGGAGGAGGTGGACCGGGGAGCTGTTTTTT.

The chain uses TRBV27 and TRBJ2-7; TRBD2 is a possible D gene (6 bases). V was pared by 7 bases and J by 0 bases, with 19 bases between. CDR3 size: 16 residues. The V gene's germline CDR1 is MNHEY and CDR2 SMNVEV (reference sequence). CDR3 sequence: CASNGVGGASSYEQYF. The CDR3 DNA sequence: TGTGCCAGCAATGGCGTGGGGGGTGCGAGCTCCTACGAGCAGTACTTC.

As regards this clone: The junction and the germline gene differ at one end; a read error may be behind it. Distinct nucleotide sequences in the sample also encode this CDR3. The chain employs TRBV29-1 and TRBJ2-7, with 7 bases identical to TRBD1. The CDR3 is 13 amino acids. CDR1 SQVTM and CDR2 ANQGSEA come from the germline V gene. CDR3 residues: CSVVVPGGYEQYF. DNA for the CDR3: TGCAGTGTTGTAGTTCCAGGGGGCTACGAGCAGTACTTC.

The CDR3 loop is CASSTGQPQHF. The CDR3 DNA follows: TGTGCCAGCAGCACGGGTCAGCCCCAGCATTTT. The V gene is TRBV28, the J gene TRBJ1-5, with no clear D. Trimming removed 6 bases at V and 6 bases at J, with 6 bases between. CDR1 MDHEN and CDR2 SYDVKM come from the germline V gene. The CDR3 loop spans 11 amino acids. The full variable domain, completed using reference TRBV28 and TRBJ1-5, is DVKVTQSSRYLVKRTGEKVFLECVQDMDHENMFWYRQDPGLGLRLIYFSYDVKMKEKGDIPEGYSVSREKKERFSLILESASTNQTSMYLCASSTGQPQHFGDGTRLSIL.

This chain links TRBV7-9 with TRBJ2-5; 13 bases fit TRBD2. The trim removed 5 bases at V and 2 bases at J, leaving 5 bases unmatched. The CDR3 consists of 16 residues. Looked up from germline, CDR1 is SEHNR and CDR2 is FQNEAQ (reference sequence). In DNA, the CDR3 is TGTGCCAGCAGCCCCGGGACTAGCGGGATGCAAGAGACCCAGTACTTC. Residues: CASSPGTSGMQETQYF.